This T cell receptor (beta chain) is from a study of graft-versus-host responses after intestinal transplantation (dated by TCRdb to the early 2020s). For the study in its entirety: The transplants that recipients received were multivisceral, liver-intestinal, or isolated intestinal. All recipients received anti-thymocyte globulin induction followed by maintenance tacrolimus and steroids for 3 to 4 years. Alloreactive clones were identified by sequencing pre-transplant mixed lymphocyte reaction products and comparing these products with unstimulated pre-transplant donor and recipient T cells. The cohort enrolled 20 to 30 intestinal transplant recipients including one retransplant, and a few patients lacking pretransplant specimens were excluded. A peak of at least 4% donor T cells among recipient peripheral blood mononuclear cells was the definition used for donor T cell macrochimerism. Rather than going through the commercial service, samples from three later patients were sequenced in-house on an Illumina MiSeq and processed with MiXCR. After intestinal transplantation, graft-versus-host and host-versus-graft alloreactive T cell clones were followed in the graft, circulation and bone marrow using bulk TCR-beta CDR3 sequencing.

The sample's time point label is to be understood as: cells obtained before transplantation from donor or recipient. CD3+CD4+ and CD3+CD8+ populations were FACS-sorted from unstimulated pre-transplant donor and recipient cells taken from spleen or lymph nodes. CDR1 is given as SGHKS and CDR2 as YYEKEE, both from the germline V gene (reference sequence). Relative to germline, V is 0 bases shorter and J is 0 bases shorter, with 10 bases between their ends. The CDR3 measures 16 amino acids from cysteine to phenylalanine. Of all the DNA, just the CDR3 is kept, 48 bases in frame from base 1. Comment on this clone: The target of this receptor is not known. No per-base quality is available; no much larger clone lies one base away.

Library preparation employed the immunoSEQ multiplex PCR assay. For most patients, genomic DNA was isolated using the Qiagen DNeasy Blood and Tissue Kit and was shipped frozen to Adaptive Biotechnologies for TCR sequencing. For most patients, genomic DNA was subjected to high-throughput TCR-beta CDR3 sequencing by Adaptive Biotechnologies. In the original analysis: TCR sequencing data were retrieved from Adaptive's ImmunoSEQ software for about 17 patients, whereas three other patients were processed with MiXCR and VDJtools. CD4 versus CD8 sorting errors were corrected by removing sequences found in both subsets at a frequency ratio below 5:1. CDR3 nucleotide sequences shared by donor and recipient were removed because the origin of these sequences could not be assigned. To be classed as alloreactive, a clone needed at least 2-fold expansion over unstimulated cells and a minimum CFSE-low frequency of 0.002% (template counts) or 0.001% (read counts). Clones were considered mappable if detected in sequenced pre-transplant spleen, lymph node, or MLR CFSE-low populations of the donor or recipient. Cumulative frequency of alloreactive clones was calculated as a percentage of all sequences weighted by copy number. This immuneACCESS table, as held by TCRdb, lists in-frame sequences with V and J called but not all clones. Of the missing ones, under half trace to an unresolved V gene in checked studies; the others have no known cause. V, J and clone size were drawn from that table, and D and trimming were deduced from the DNA. For this sample the table gives tens of thousands of clones, of which 75% to 95% were detected only once. Roughly 6% of the sample lies in the top ten.

What the research found in general, with its limitations: GvH clones turned up in recipient bone marrow, with some appearing earlier in ileal mucosa or blood, a pattern consistent with an intestinal mucosal origin. Peak levels of circulating GvH clones were associated with declines in HvG clones early after transplant. In patients with donor T cell macrochimerism, the allografts had high GvH to HvG T cell clonal ratios. The conclusions were limited by the relatively low number and heterogeneity of the intestinal transplant patients.

This TCR was recovered from a human donor who received an intestinal transplant. The sequence links TRBV5-5 to TRBJ1-3, with TRBD1 as a weak D call on 5 bases. Sequences were derived from unstimulated CD8+ T cells sorted from spleen or lymph node cells, sampled before intestinal transplant. In nucleotides, the sequence is TGTGCCAGCAGCTTGGACAGGACCTCCTCTGGAAACACCATATATTTT. This encodes CASSLDRTSSGNTIYF.